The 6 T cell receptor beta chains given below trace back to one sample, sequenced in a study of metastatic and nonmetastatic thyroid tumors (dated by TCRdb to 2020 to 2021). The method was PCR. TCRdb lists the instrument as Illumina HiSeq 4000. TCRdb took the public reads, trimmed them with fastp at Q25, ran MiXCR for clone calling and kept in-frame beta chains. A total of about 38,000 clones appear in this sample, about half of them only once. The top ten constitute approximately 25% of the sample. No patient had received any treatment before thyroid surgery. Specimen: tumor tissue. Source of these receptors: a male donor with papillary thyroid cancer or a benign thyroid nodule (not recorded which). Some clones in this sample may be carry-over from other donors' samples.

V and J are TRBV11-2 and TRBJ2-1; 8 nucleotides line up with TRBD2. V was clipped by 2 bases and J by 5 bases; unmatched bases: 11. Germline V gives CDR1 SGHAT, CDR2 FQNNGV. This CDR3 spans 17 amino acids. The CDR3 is CASSLPNSGIYHNEQFF. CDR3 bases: TGTGCCAGCAGCTTACCAAATAGCGGGATCTACCACAATGAGCAGTTCTTC.

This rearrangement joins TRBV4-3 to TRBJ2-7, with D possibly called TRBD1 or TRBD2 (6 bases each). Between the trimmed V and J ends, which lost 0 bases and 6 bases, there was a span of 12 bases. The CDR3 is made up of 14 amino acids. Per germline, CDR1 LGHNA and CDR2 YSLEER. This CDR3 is CASSQDYGGGEQYF. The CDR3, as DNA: TGCGCCAGCAGCCAAGATTACGGGGGCGGCGAGCAGTACTTC.

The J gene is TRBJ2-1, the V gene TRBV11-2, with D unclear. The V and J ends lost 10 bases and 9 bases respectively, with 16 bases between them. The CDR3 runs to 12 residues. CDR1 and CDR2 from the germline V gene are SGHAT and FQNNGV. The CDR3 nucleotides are TGTGCCACCGCCCCTTGGGTGGGTGAGCAGTTCTTC. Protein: CATAPWVGEQFF.

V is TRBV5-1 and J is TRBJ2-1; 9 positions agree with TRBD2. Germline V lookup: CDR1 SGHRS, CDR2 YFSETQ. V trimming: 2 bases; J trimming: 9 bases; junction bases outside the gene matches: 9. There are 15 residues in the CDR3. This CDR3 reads CASSLTSGLDGEQFF. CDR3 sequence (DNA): TGCGCCAGCAGCTTAACTAGCGGGCTAGACGGTGAGCAGTTCTTC.

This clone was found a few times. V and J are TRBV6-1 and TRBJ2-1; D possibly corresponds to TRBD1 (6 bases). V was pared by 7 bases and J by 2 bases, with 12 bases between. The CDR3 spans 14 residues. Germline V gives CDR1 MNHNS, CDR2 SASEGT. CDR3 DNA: TGTGCCAGCACCCAAAACAGGGCCTACAATGAGCAGTTCTTC. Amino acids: CASTQNRAYNEQFF.

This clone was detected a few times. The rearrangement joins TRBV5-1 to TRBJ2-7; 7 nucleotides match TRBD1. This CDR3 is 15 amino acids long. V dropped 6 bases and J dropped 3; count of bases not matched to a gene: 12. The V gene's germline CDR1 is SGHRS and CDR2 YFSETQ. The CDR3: CASTSPGQSLYEQYF. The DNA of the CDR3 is TGCGCCAGCACTTCTCCGGGACAGTCCCTCTACGAGCAGTACTTC. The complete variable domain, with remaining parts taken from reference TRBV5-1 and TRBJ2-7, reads KAGVTQTPRYLIKTRGQQVTLSCSPISGHRSVSWYQQTPGQGLQFLFEYFSETQRNKGNFPGRFSGRQFSNSRSEMNVSTLELGDSALYLCASTSPGQSLYEQYFGPGTRLTVT.